This T cell receptor beta chain is from a study of blood T cell repertoires in COVID-19. Study-wide background: Some COVID-19 samples were acute and others convalescent; all came from the United States, Italy and Spain. In each case, the material was cDNA or gDNA derived from T cells, B-cell-depleted T cells, or PBMCs.

Per the authors' pipeline: The authors estimated nucleated cell counts from reference gene primer amplification. Repertoires were generated with immunoSEQ multiplex PCR, while TCRdb's copy carries only in-frame clones and drops some. V and J calls and clone size are copied from that table; D and trimming were computed from the DNA. The profile covers about 120,000 clones, with around 80% appearing a single time and more than 5% taken by the ten largest. CDR3 length: 15 amino acids. Trimming took 0 bases from V and 3 from J, leaving 9 bases between them. The germline V gene has CDR1 LGHNA and CDR2 YSLEER.

The TCR comes from an older man with active or convalescent COVID-19. The specimen sequenced was peripheral blood. The chain couples TRBV4-3 to TRBJ1-5; D is undetermined. CDR3: CASSQDGTVNQPQHF. CDR3 DNA: TGCGCCAGCAGCCAAGATGGAACAGTCAATCAGCCCCAGCATTTT.